These 5 T cell receptor beta chains were all obtained from the same sample, sequenced in a study of blood T cells in healthy people across ages (dated by TCRdb to between 2014 and 2017). The receptor library was made with 5' RACE. The run used an Illumina HiSeq 2500. A second PCR of about 6 to 11 cycles was performed with a sample-barcoded 5' primer and a J-beta primer mix. TCRdb trimmed public reads at Q25 via fastp, called clones via MiXCR and kept in-frame beta chains. Every entry covers one CDR3 protein and lists the most common genes and DNA from its rows. A total of over 950,000 distinct CDR3 sequences appear in this sample, around two fifths of them only once. The ten largest clonotypes hold 13% of the sample. Material: blood. These receptor sequences come from a man younger than 30 in good health.

The rearrangement joins TRBV7-2 to TRBJ1-4, with TRBD1 matching 7 bases. The V gene's germline CDR1 is SGHTA and CDR2 FQGNSA. Losses at the gene ends were 1 base for V and 7 bases for J; bases not matched to a gene: 6. The CDR3 has 15 amino acids. CDR3 loop: CASSLGDSPSEKLFF. CDR3 in DNA: TGTGCCAGCAGCTTAGGGGACAGCCCCAGTGAAAAACTGTTTTTT.

In regard to this clonotype: One end of the junction does not line up with germline, which may come from a read error. The rearrangement links TRBV6-1 to TRBJ2-3, with D perhaps matching TRBD2 (5 bases). Germline V gene sequence: CDR1 MNHNS, CDR2 SASEGT. The CDR3 extends over 16 amino acids. CDR3 in amino acids: CASSLVGPASTDTRYF. CDR3 nucleotides: TGTGCCAGCAGCCTGGTTGGTCCCGCTAGCACAGATACGCGGTATTTT.

This clonotype is a singleton in its sample. This chain connects TRBV7-9 to TRBJ1-2; D gene uncertain. Deletions cut 4 bases from V and 2 bases from J, with 11 bases between. In germline, CDR1 is SEHNR, CDR2 FQNEAQ (reference sequence). This CDR3 is built from 14 residues. CDR3: CASSWLQTNYGYTF. The CDR3 bases are TGTGCCAGCAGCTGGTTACAAACCAACTATGGCTACACCTTC.

This clonotype occurred a few times. This chain uses TRBV7-6 with TRBJ1-5; the D is unclear. The ends were cut back, 8 bases at V and 0 bases at J, with 14 bases in the middle. The CDR3 is 15 amino acids. Per germline, CDR1 SGHVS and CDR2 FNYEAQ. The CDR3: CASATDYDSNQPQHF. DNA of the CDR3: TGTGCCAGCGCCACGGATTACGATAGCAATCAGCCCCAGCATTTT.

This clonotype was detected a few times. The chain joins TRBV7-9 to TRBJ1-2; no clear D. The V gene's germline CDR1 is SEHNR and CDR2 FQNEAQ (reference sequence). V shed 6 bases and J shed 8 bases, with 7 bases lying between them. The CDR3 length is 10 residues. The CDR3 spells CASRLEGYTF. DNA for the CDR3: TGTGCCAGCAGACTCGAGGGCTACACCTTC. Combining the CDR3 with reference TRBV7-9 and TRBJ1-2 gives the whole variable domain DTGVSQNPRHKITKRGQNVTFRCDPISEHNRLYWYRQTLGQGPEFLTYFQNEAQLEKSRLLSDRFSAERPKGSFSTLEIQRTEQGDSAMYLCASRLEGYTFGSGTRLTVV.